This T cell receptor (beta chain) was recorded in a study of response to subunit inactivated influenza vaccine. In germline, CDR1 is LNHDA, CDR2 SQIVND (reference sequence). Trimming cost V 6 bases and J 2 bases; bases outside gene matches: 6. The CDR3 consists of 15 residues. MiXCR was run by TCRdb on the RT-PCR reads, yielding one entry per CDR3 protein. Among a few hundred thousand distinct CDR3 sequences listed, 20% to 25% were seen once. Sample: PBMCs from blood, taken approximately 22 months after vaccination. The receptor comes from a man between 50 and 69 years old who received an inactivated influenza vaccine. The chain couples TRBV19 to TRBJ2-3, with TRBD2 matching 9 bases. The CDR3 bases are TGTGCCAGTAGAGAAGCGGGGGGCCTCACAGATACGCAGTATTTT. Encoded protein: CASREAGGLTDTQYF. Combining the CDR3 with reference TRBV19 and TRBJ2-3 gives the whole variable domain DGGITQSPKYLFRKEGQNVTLSCEQNLNHDAMYWYRQDPGQGLRLIYYSQIVNDFQKGDIAEGYSVSREKKESFPLTVTSAQKNPTAFYLCASREAGGLTDTQYFGPGTRLTVL.